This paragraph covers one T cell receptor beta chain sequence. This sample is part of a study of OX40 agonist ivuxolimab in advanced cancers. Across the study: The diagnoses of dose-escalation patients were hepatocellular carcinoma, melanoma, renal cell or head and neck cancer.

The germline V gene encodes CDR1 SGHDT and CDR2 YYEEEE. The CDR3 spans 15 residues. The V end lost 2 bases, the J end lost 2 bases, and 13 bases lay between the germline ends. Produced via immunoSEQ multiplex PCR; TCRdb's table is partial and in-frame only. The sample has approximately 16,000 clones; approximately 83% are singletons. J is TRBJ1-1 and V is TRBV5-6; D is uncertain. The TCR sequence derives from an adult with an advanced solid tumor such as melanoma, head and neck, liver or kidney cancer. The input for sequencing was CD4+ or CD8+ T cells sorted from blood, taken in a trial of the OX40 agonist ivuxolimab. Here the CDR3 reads CASSFWNRANTEAFF. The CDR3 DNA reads TGTGCCAGCAGCTTTTGGAACCGGGCTAACACTGAAGCTTTCTTT.